Shown below are 10 T cell receptor beta chains from a single sample sequenced in a study of Ad26.COV2.S vaccination and SARS-CoV-2 variants. Specified treatment: 15 to 20 received Ad26.COV2.S at low or high dose, single or two shots; 5 received placebo; per-sample allocation not given. Samples analyzed were those drawn on day 63 after the first vaccine or placebo injection. The table came from immunoSEQ multiplex PCR; TCRdb's copy has only in-frame clones and leaves some out. Here the sample spans 200,000 to 250,000 clones, approximately 88% being singletons. The sequences come from peripheral blood, collected in a trial of Ad26.COV2.S vaccine versus placebo. Every receptor here comes from a person aged 18-60 years who received the Ad26.COV2.S COVID-19 vaccine or a placebo.

This clone was counted a few times. The V gene is TRBV5-1, the J gene TRBJ1-4, with TRBD1 as a possible D gene (5 bases). In germline, CDR1 is SGHRS, CDR2 YFSETQ. The CDR3 has 16 amino acids. V was cut by 6 bases and J by 1 base, with 16 bases left in between. CDR3 coding DNA: TGCGCCAGCACCACAGTGGGGGGGAAAACTAATGAAAAACTGTTTTTT. Protein product: CASTTVGGKTNEKLFF.

As DNA, the CDR3 is TGTGCCAGCAGCGATACAACCTCTAGCACAGATACGCAGTATTTT. Protein product: CASSDTTSSTDTQYF. This chain uses TRBV3-1 (or the pseudogene TRBV3-2) with TRBJ2-3; D call uncertain. Trimming removed 5 bases from V and 0 bases from J, with 12 bases in between. The CDR3 has 15 amino acids. Germline-derived CDR1 and CDR2 are LGHDT and YNNKEL (reference sequence).

This chain joins TRBV2 and TRBJ1-6; 7 nucleotides line up with TRBD1. The junction had 5 bases not matched to a gene; V was cut back by 2 bases and J by 7 bases. Germline CDR1 reads SNHLY; CDR2 reads FYNNEI. This CDR3 has 15 amino acids. The CDR3 sequence: CASSESRGFNSPLHF. CDR3 in DNA: TGTGCCAGCAGTGAATCCAGGGGGTTCAATTCACCCCTCCACTTT.

Here the CDR3 DNA reads TGCGCCAGCAGCCGGGACAGGGGGCAAGCGGATACGCAGTATTTT. This gives the protein CASSRDRGQADTQYF. The rearrangement uses TRBV5-1 and TRBJ2-3, with TRBD1 matching 12 bases. The CDR3 runs 15 residues. The germline V gene encodes CDR1 SGHRS and CDR2 YFSETQ. V gave up 4 bases and J gave up 6 bases; unmatched junction bases: 6.

J is TRBJ2-4 and V is TRBV24-1, with TRBD2 as a possible D gene (6 bases). The CDR3 consists of 17 residues. Trimming pared 4 bases from V and 0 bases from J, leaving 15 bases between. CDR1 is KGHDR, CDR2 SFDVKD, per germline. The CDR3 sequence is CATSERGPGGAKNIQYF. CDR3 DNA sequence: TGTGCCACCAGTGAACGAGGGCCCGGGGGAGCCAAAAACATTCAGTACTTC.

The rearrangement uses TRBV6-6 and TRBJ2-1; 9 bases align to TRBD2. CDR1 is MNHNY and CDR2 is SVGAGI in the germline V gene (reference sequence). The CDR3 consists of 13 residues. The V and J ends lost 2 bases and 9 bases, in that order; junction bases with no gene match: 2. The CDR3 DNA follows: TGTGCCAGCAGTTACGGGACTAGCCTTGAGCAGTTCTTC. The encoded protein is CASSYGTSLEQFF.

The chain is built from TRBV5-6 and TRBJ2-3; 9 bases fit TRBD1. V was clipped by 5 bases and J by 4 bases; unmatched bases: 11. Germline CDR1 reads SGHDT; CDR2 reads YYEEEE. There are 16 residues in the CDR3. The CDR3 nucleotides are TGTGCCAGCAGTTTCCGGGACAGGGTATTTTCAGATACGCAGTATTTT. It encodes CASSFRDRVFSDTQYF.

The rearrangement links TRBV28 to TRBJ1-4; D is uncertain. Germline V gives CDR1 MDHEN, CDR2 SYDVKM. This CDR3 has 14 residues. V lost 7 bases and J lost 0, with 9 bases in between. The CDR3 region has the DNA TGTGCCAGCATATCTACTGCAACTAATGAAAAACTGTTTTTT. The encoded protein is CASISTATNEKLFF.

The gene calls are TRBV11-2 and TRBJ2-5; TRBD1 is a possible D gene (6 bases). The CDR3 totals 12 residues. The germline V gene encodes CDR1 SGHAT and CDR2 FQNNGV. The V end lost 2 bases, the J end lost 6 bases, and 7 bases lay between the germline ends. CDR3 region: CASSLWGQTQYF. The CDR3 DNA reads TGTGCCAGCAGCTTATGGGGGCAGACCCAGTACTTC.

The chain carries TRBV24-1 and TRBJ2-5; D could derive from TRBD1 or TRBD2 (5 bases each). With 0 bases removed from V and 7 bases from J, the gap between germline ends came to 14 bases. The V gene's germline CDR1 is KGHDR and CDR2 SFDVKD. This CDR3 has 15 residues. The CDR3 DNA is TGTGCCACCAGTGATTTGCACGAGGGGACGGGGACCCAGTACTTC. This encodes CATSDLHEGTGTQYF.